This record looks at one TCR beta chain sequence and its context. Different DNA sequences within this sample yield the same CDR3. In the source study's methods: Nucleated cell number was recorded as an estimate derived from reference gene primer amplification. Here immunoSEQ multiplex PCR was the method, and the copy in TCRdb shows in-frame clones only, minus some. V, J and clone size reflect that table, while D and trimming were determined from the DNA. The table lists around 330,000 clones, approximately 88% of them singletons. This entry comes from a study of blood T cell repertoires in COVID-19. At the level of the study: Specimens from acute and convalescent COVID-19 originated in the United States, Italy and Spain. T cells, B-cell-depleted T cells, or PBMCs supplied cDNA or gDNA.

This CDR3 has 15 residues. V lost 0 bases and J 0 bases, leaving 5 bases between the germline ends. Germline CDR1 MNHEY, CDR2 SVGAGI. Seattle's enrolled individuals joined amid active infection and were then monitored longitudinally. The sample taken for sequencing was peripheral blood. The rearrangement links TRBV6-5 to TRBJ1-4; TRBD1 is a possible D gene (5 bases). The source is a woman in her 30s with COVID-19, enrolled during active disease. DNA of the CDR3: TGTGCCAGCAGTTACTCAGGGGCAACTAATGAAAAACTGTTTTTT. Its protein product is CASSYSGATNEKLFF.